A selection of T cell receptor beta chains follows, all from one sample in a study of cytomegalovirus exposure and HLA in healthy donors. Assay used: immunoSEQ multiplex PCR; TCRdb lists only in-frame clones, some missing. The sample has about 330,000 clones, around 86% seen once; the top ten hold under 0.85%. Sequenced sample: PBMCs. These receptor sequences come from a woman aged 18-29 years in good health and CMV-seronegative. CDR3s include the opening cysteine and the closing phenylalanine or tryptophan. The order of the fields is V gene, J gene, D gene, clone size, CDR3 protein, CDR3 DNA. The D gene is left open where the match is weak. The size entry is marked missing in some rows and otherwise reads once, few, many or a size class.

v_gene: TRBV4-2; j_gene: TRBJ2-7; d_gene: TRBD2; abundance: .; CDR3aa: CASSQDGRGSIRSEQYF; CDR3nt: TGTGCCAGCAGCCAAGATGGGCGCGGGAGCATTCGGTCCGAGCAGTACTTC
v_gene: TRBV7-6; j_gene: TRBJ2-7; d_gene: TRBD2; abundance: .; CDR3aa: CASSLALGSPAGNSYEQYF; CDR3nt: TGTGCCAGCAGCTTAGCCCTCGGGAGTCCAGCGGGAAATTCCTACGAGCAGTACTTC
v_gene: TRBV7-9; j_gene: TRBJ2-1; d_gene: .; abundance: .; CDR3aa: CASSLDGARGDEQFF; CDR3nt: TGTGCCAGCAGCTTAGACGGCGCCAGGGGGGATGAGCAGTTCTTC
v_gene: TRBV28; j_gene: TRBJ1-2; d_gene: .; abundance: .; CDR3aa: CASSEQDTSYGYTF; CDR3nt: TGTGCCAGCAGCGAACAGGACACGTCCTATGGCTACACCTTC
v_gene: TRBV4-2; j_gene: TRBJ2-7; d_gene: .; abundance: .; CDR3aa: CASSPLALQNYEQYF; CDR3nt: TGTGCCAGCAGCCCCCTAGCGCTACAAAACTACGAGCAGTACTTC
v_gene: TRBV18; j_gene: TRBJ1-2; d_gene: .; abundance: .; CDR3aa: CASSPAQNYGYTF; CDR3nt: TGTGCCAGCTCACCAGCACAGAACTATGGCTACACCTTC
v_gene: TRBV7-3; j_gene: TRBJ2-1; d_gene: TRBD2; abundance: .; CDR3aa: CASSLTAGGDEQFF; CDR3nt: TGTGCCAGCAGCTTAACGGCGGGAGGAGATGAGCAGTTCTTC
v_gene: TRBV7-9; j_gene: TRBJ2-3; d_gene: .; abundance: .; CDR3aa: CASSPEVDTQYF; CDR3nt: TGTGCCAGCAGCCCGGAGGTGGATACGCAGTATTTT
v_gene: TRBV4-3; j_gene: TRBJ2-5; d_gene: TRBD2; abundance: .; CDR3aa: CASSQGGLAGGPGEETQYF; CDR3nt: TGCGCCAGCAGCCAAGGGGGACTAGCGGGAGGGCCGGGTGAGGAGACCCAGTACTTC
v_gene: TRBV2; j_gene: TRBJ1-1; d_gene: .; abundance: .; CDR3aa: CAIGRGPSNTEAFF; CDR3nt: TGTGCAATCGGAAGGGGTCCCTCGAACACTGAAGCTTTCTTT
v_gene: TRBV30; j_gene: TRBJ2-1; d_gene: TRBD2; abundance: .; CDR3aa: CAWSVGLAGGYEQFF; CDR3nt: TGTGCCTGGAGTGTAGGCCTAGCGGGAGGCTATGAGCAGTTCTTC
v_gene: TRBV19; j_gene: TRBJ2-7; d_gene: TRBD1; abundance: .; CDR3aa: CASRLEQGQGHYEQYF; CDR3nt: TGTGCCAGTAGGTTGGAGCAGGGACAGGGGCACTACGAGCAGTACTTC
v_gene: TRBV5-1; j_gene: TRBJ2-1; d_gene: TRBD2; abundance: .; CDR3aa: CASSLTVGGYNEQFF; CDR3nt: TGCGCCAGCAGCTTGACCGTGGGAGGGTACAATGAGCAGTTCTTC
v_gene: TRBV4-1; j_gene: TRBJ1-5; d_gene: .; abundance: .; CDR3aa: CASSQQAHDNQPQHF; CDR3nt: TGCGCCAGCAGCCAACAGGCCCATGACAATCAGCCCCAGCATTTT
v_gene: TRBV29-1; j_gene: TRBJ2-1; d_gene: .; abundance: .; CDR3aa: CSVLSMTGEQFF; CDR3nt: TGCAGCGTTCTCAGTATGACGGGTGAGCAGTTCTTC
v_gene: TRBV27; j_gene: TRBJ2-5; d_gene: TRBD2; abundance: .; CDR3aa: CASSLWASGRGEETQYF; CDR3nt: TGTGCCAGCAGTTTATGGGCTAGCGGGAGGGGGGAAGAGACCCAGTACTTC
v_gene: TRBV6-1; j_gene: TRBJ2-3; d_gene: .; abundance: .; CDR3aa: CASSVRLRGLWDTQYF; CDR3nt: TGTGCCAGCAGTGTGCGGCTAAGAGGATTGTGGGATACGCAGTATTTT
v_gene: TRBV4-3; j_gene: TRBJ2-7; d_gene: .; abundance: .; CDR3aa: CASSLEGGASPYEQYF; CDR3nt: TGCGCCAGCAGCCTCGAGGGGGGGGCGTCCCCCTACGAGCAGTACTTC
v_gene: TRBV6-5; j_gene: TRBJ1-5; d_gene: .; abundance: .; CDR3aa: CASSPDILARPQHF; CDR3nt: TGTGCCAGCAGCCCCGACATTTTGGCTCGGCCCCAGCATTTT
v_gene: TRBV6-1; j_gene: TRBJ2-2; d_gene: TRBD1; abundance: .; CDR3aa: CASSFTGGTGELFF; CDR3nt: TGTGCCAGCAGTTTTACAGGGGGGACCGGGGAGCTGTTTTTT
v_gene: TRBV7-6; j_gene: TRBJ2-1; d_gene: TRBD2; abundance: .; CDR3aa: CASSLGFTRGDEQFF; CDR3nt: TGTGCCAGCAGCTTAGGTTTCACGCGGGGGGATGAGCAGTTCTTC
v_gene: TRBV25-1; j_gene: TRBJ2-2; d_gene: .; abundance: .; CDR3aa: CASSGAGNTGELFF; CDR3nt: TGTGCCAGCAGTGGGGCAGGGAACACCGGGGAGCTGTTTTTT
v_gene: TRBV7-2; j_gene: TRBJ2-7; d_gene: TRBD2; abundance: .; CDR3aa: CASSFSGSTYEQYF; CDR3nt: TGTGCCAGCAGCTTTAGCGGGAGTACCTACGAGCAGTACTTC
v_gene: TRBV7-2; j_gene: TRBJ1-1; d_gene: TRBD1; abundance: once; CDR3aa: CASSATGAGYTEAFF; CDR3nt: TGTGCCAGCAGCGCTACAGGGGCTGGGTACACTGAAGCTTTCTTT
v_gene: TRBV19; j_gene: TRBJ1-4; d_gene: TRBD1; abundance: .; CDR3aa: CASSQGQTTNEKLFF; CDR3nt: TGTGCCAGTAGCCAGGGACAGACAACTAATGAAAAACTGTTTTTT
v_gene: TRBV7-9; j_gene: TRBJ2-1; d_gene: TRBD2; abundance: .; CDR3aa: CASSPSGTSGYNEQFF; CDR3nt: TGTGCCAGCAGCCCCTCCGGGACTAGCGGCTACAATGAGCAGTTCTTC
v_gene: TRBV28; j_gene: TRBJ2-7; d_gene: .; abundance: .; CDR3aa: CASRAGSGGSYEQYF; CDR3nt: TGTGCCAGCAGGGCGGGGTCAGGGGGGTCCTACGAGCAGTACTTC
v_gene: TRBV9; j_gene: TRBJ1-2; d_gene: .; abundance: .; CDR3aa: CASSAGDSNYGYTF; CDR3nt: TGTGCCAGCAGCGCAGGGGATTCTAACTATGGCTACACCTTC
v_gene: TRBV5-4; j_gene: TRBJ1-2; d_gene: TRBD1; abundance: .; CDR3aa: CASSTTGGANYGYTF; CDR3nt: TGTGCCAGCAGCACCACAGGGGGCGCTAACTATGGCTACACCTTC
v_gene: TRBV6-4; j_gene: TRBJ2-1; d_gene: TRBD2; abundance: once; CDR3aa: CASSVGLAGDDEQFF; CDR3nt: TGTGCCAGCAGTGTCGGCCTAGCGGGAGACGATGAGCAGTTCTTC
v_gene: TRBV6-5; j_gene: TRBJ1-4; d_gene: TRBD1; abundance: .; CDR3aa: CASSYSTGGLGEKLFF; CDR3nt: TGTGCCAGCAGTTACTCGACAGGGGGCCTTGGGGAAAAACTGTTTTTT
v_gene: TRBV11-3; j_gene: TRBJ2-7; d_gene: .; abundance: .; CDR3aa: CASSLQGDYEQYF; CDR3nt: TGTGCCAGCAGCCTACAGGGTGACTACGAGCAGTACTTC
v_gene: TRBV18; j_gene: TRBJ1-2; d_gene: TRBD1; abundance: .; CDR3aa: CASSGQGLSYTF; CDR3nt: TGTGCCAGCTCAGGACAGGGGTTAAGCTACACCTTC
v_gene: TRBV7-2; j_gene: TRBJ2-7; d_gene: .; abundance: .; CDR3aa: CASSPQGTPVAEQYF; CDR3nt: TGTGCCAGCAGCCCCCAGGGGACGCCCGTCGCCGAGCAGTACTTC
v_gene: TRBV28; j_gene: TRBJ2-7; d_gene: TRBD1; abundance: .; CDR3aa: CASREPGTGVGEQYF; CDR3nt: TGTGCCAGCAGGGAACCCGGGACAGGGGTAGGCGAGCAGTACTTC
v_gene: TRBV4-3; j_gene: TRBJ2-3; d_gene: .; abundance: .; CDR3aa: CASSSAVAVTDTQYF; CDR3nt: TGCGCCAGCAGCTCCGCAGTTGCGGTCACAGATACGCAGTATTTT
v_gene: TRBV6-5; j_gene: TRBJ1-1; d_gene: TRBD1; abundance: .; CDR3aa: CASSYYTTGSTEAFF; CDR3nt: TGTGCCAGCAGTTATTATACGACAGGGTCGACTGAAGCTTTCTTT
v_gene: TRBV4-2; j_gene: TRBJ2-3; d_gene: .; abundance: .; CDR3aa: CASSQEIEWSDTQYF; CDR3nt: TGTGCCAGCAGCCAAGAAATTGAGTGGTCAGATACGCAGTATTTT
v_gene: TRBV6-5; j_gene: TRBJ1-2; d_gene: .; abundance: .; CDR3aa: CATAAGAAPATGYTF; CDR3nt: TGTGCCACTGCCGCGGGGGCCGCCCCAGCAACGGGCTACACCTTC
v_gene: TRBV25-1; j_gene: TRBJ1-1; d_gene: TRBD1; abundance: .; CDR3aa: CASRPDRVNTEAFF; CDR3nt: TGTGCCAGCAGACCGGACAGGGTGAACACTGAAGCTTTCTTT
v_gene: TRBV4-1; j_gene: TRBJ2-7; d_gene: .; abundance: .; CDR3aa: CASSQGQGGGDYEQYF; CDR3nt: TGCGCCAGCAGCCAAGGCCAGGGCGGTGGTGACTACGAGCAGTACTTC
v_gene: TRBV5-4; j_gene: TRBJ2-1; d_gene: TRBD2; abundance: .; CDR3aa: CASSPVEGGLSEQFF; CDR3nt: TGTGCCAGCAGCCCGGTTGAGGGAGGGTTGAGTGAGCAGTTCTTC
v_gene: TRBV9; j_gene: TRBJ1-1; d_gene: .; abundance: .; CDR3aa: CASSVGGAANTEAFF; CDR3nt: TGTGCCAGCAGCGTAGGTGGGGCAGCGAACACTGAAGCTTTCTTT
v_gene: TRBV29-1; j_gene: TRBJ2-3; d_gene: TRBD2; abundance: .; CDR3aa: CSVEDWASGRVTDTQYF; CDR3nt: TGCAGCGTTGAAGATTGGGCTAGCGGGAGGGTCACAGATACGCAGTATTTT